This T cell receptor beta chain comes out of a study of blood T cell repertoires in COVID-19. Study details: Sites across the United States, Italy and Spain contributed samples from acute and convalescent COVID-19. PBMCs, B-cell-depleted T cells, or T cells provided the cDNA or gDNA that made up the material.

Original processing methods: Reference gene primer amplification gave nucleated cell count estimates. Measured with immunoSEQ multiplex PCR; TCRdb has only the in-frame clones, and not every one. D and trimming were read from the DNA, whereas the V and J calls and clone size are those reported in that table. The sample lists more than 90,000 clones, over 60% occurring once. V was pared by 11 bases and J by 4 bases, with 11 bases between. The V gene's germline CDR1 is SNHLY and CDR2 FYNNEI. The CDR3 is 11 amino acids. The chain carries TRBV2 and TRBJ1-1; TRBD1 might be the D (5 bases). The receptor's source is a man aged 65 to 85 with acute or convalescent COVID-19. The sequenced sample consisted of peripheral blood. The CDR3 DNA sequence: TGTGCCGGCTCCGGGGGCACTGAAGCTTTCTTT. It translates to CAGSGGTEAFF.